These T cell receptor beta chains were read from a single sample in a study of blood T cell repertoires in COVID-19. Sequencing was performed with immunoSEQ multiplex PCR; in TCRdb, only in-frame clones are kept and a portion is missing. The repertoire includes about 210,000 clones, around 90% of them detected once, and 1.5% sits in the top ten. Sequencing used peripheral blood. The source of these receptors is a man aged 18 to 35 with active or convalescent COVID-19. CDR3s include the opening cysteine and the closing phenylalanine or tryptophan. The order of the fields is J gene, clone size, D gene, V gene, CDR3 DNA, CDR3 protein. A D gene is named only where the DNA matches it firmly. Rows give clone size only sometimes, using once, few, many, or a class for an expanded clone.

j_gene: TRBJ1-2; abundance: once; d_gene: TRBD1; v_gene: TRBV28; CDR3nt: TGTGCCAGCAGTTCCCACCCTCAGGGGGTGAGGGGTGTTCGAGGCTACACCTTC; CDR3aa: CASSSHPQGVRGVRGYTF
j_gene: TRBJ1-6; abundance: .; d_gene: .; v_gene: TRBV18; CDR3nt: TGTGCCAGCTCACCTCGGACATCAGCACCCCTCCACTTT; CDR3aa: CASSPRTSAPLHF
j_gene: TRBJ2-7; abundance: once; d_gene: .; v_gene: TRBV21-1; CDR3nt: TGTGCCAGCAGCAAAGGCGCGCAGGGGGTTTCCGACGAGCAGTACTTC; CDR3aa: CASSKGAQGVSDEQYF
j_gene: TRBJ2-7; abundance: .; d_gene: .; v_gene: TRBV6-5; CDR3nt: TGTGCCAGCGGAAAGGTAGCGGCGCCCTACGAGCAGTACTTC; CDR3aa: CASGKVAAPYEQYF
j_gene: TRBJ1-2; abundance: few; d_gene: .; v_gene: TRBV20-1; CDR3nt: TGCAGTGCCACTACCGGCTATGGCTACACCTTC; CDR3aa: CSATTGYGYTF
j_gene: TRBJ1-2; abundance: .; d_gene: .; v_gene: TRBV30; CDR3nt: TGTGCCTGGTGGGCGACACCCGGGATAACTGGCTACACCTTC; CDR3aa: CAWWATPGITGYTF
j_gene: TRBJ2-3; abundance: .; d_gene: .; v_gene: TRBV6-6; CDR3nt: TGTGCCAGCAGCCTCGTTGAGTCGTCTTATACGCAGTATTTT; CDR3aa: CASSLVESSYTQYF
j_gene: TRBJ1-6; abundance: .; d_gene: .; v_gene: TRBV5-5; CDR3nt: TGTGCCAGCAGCTACCGAGAGAATTCACCCCTCCACTTT; CDR3aa: CASSYRENSPLHF
j_gene: TRBJ2-7; abundance: once; d_gene: TRBD2; v_gene: TRBV9; CDR3nt: TGTGCCAGCACCCCTAGAAGGTTAGCGGGACGTACCTACGAGCAGTACTTC; CDR3aa: CASTPRRLAGRTYEQYF
j_gene: TRBJ2-5; abundance: .; d_gene: .; v_gene: TRBV4-1; CDR3nt: TGCGCCAGCAGCCAAGAGGTTCCGGGAGCGCAAGAGACCCAGTACTTC; CDR3aa: CASSQEVPGAQETQYF
j_gene: TRBJ1-5; abundance: .; d_gene: .; v_gene: TRBV6-5; CDR3nt: TGTGCCAGCAGTTCGTATCAGGGGTTTAATCAGCCCCAGCATTTT; CDR3aa: CASSSYQGFNQPQHF
j_gene: TRBJ2-7; abundance: .; d_gene: .; v_gene: TRBV12-3/TRBV12-4; CDR3nt: TGTGCCAGCAGTTCACTATACGAGCAGTACTTC; CDR3aa: CASSSLYEQYF
j_gene: TRBJ2-5; abundance: .; d_gene: .; v_gene: TRBV18; CDR3nt: TGTGCCAGCTCATCCCGGACAGTGTACCAAGAGACCCAGTACTTC; CDR3aa: CASSSRTVYQETQYF
j_gene: TRBJ2-4; abundance: once; d_gene: TRBD1; v_gene: TRBV4-1; CDR3nt: TGCGCCAGCAGCCAACTTCTTACGGGACAGGTCAAAAACATTCAGTACTTC; CDR3aa: CASSQLLTGQVKNIQYF
j_gene: TRBJ1-4; abundance: .; d_gene: TRBD1; v_gene: TRBV19; CDR3nt: TGTGCCAGTAGTATGGGGACAGGGTTTAATGAAAAACTGTTTTTT; CDR3aa: CASSMGTGFNEKLFF
j_gene: TRBJ1-5; abundance: .; d_gene: .; v_gene: TRBV7-3; CDR3nt: TGTGCCAGCAGCTTGAGGGTGGGTCAGCCCCAGCATTTT; CDR3aa: CASSLRVGQPQHF
j_gene: TRBJ2-3; abundance: .; d_gene: TRBD1; v_gene: TRBV5-1; CDR3nt: TGCGCCAGCAGCCGGACCGGGACAGGGGCGTCAGATACGCAGTATTTT; CDR3aa: CASSRTGTGASDTQYF
j_gene: TRBJ2-2; abundance: .; d_gene: TRBD2; v_gene: TRBV9; CDR3nt: TGTGCCAGCAGCGTCGGGACTATCGACACCGGGGAGCTGTTTTTT; CDR3aa: CASSVGTIDTGELFF
j_gene: TRBJ1-2; abundance: .; d_gene: .; v_gene: TRBV7-8; CDR3nt: TGTGCCAGCAGCTTACAATCGGTTTCCTATGGCTACACCTTC; CDR3aa: CASSLQSVSYGYTF
j_gene: TRBJ2-5; abundance: .; d_gene: TRBD1; v_gene: TRBV10-3; CDR3nt: TGTGCCATCAGCCCGGGACAGGGTCAGGAGACCCAGTACTTC; CDR3aa: CAISPGQGQETQYF
j_gene: TRBJ2-3; abundance: .; d_gene: .; v_gene: TRBV10-2; CDR3nt: TGCGCCAGCAGTGAGATATTAGTTGCAAGAGATACGCAGTATTTT; CDR3aa: CASSEILVARDTQYF
j_gene: TRBJ2-5; abundance: .; d_gene: TRBD2; v_gene: TRBV11-2; CDR3nt: TGTGCCAGCAGCTCTTTCCTAGCGGGGGGCCCAGAGACCCAGTACTTC; CDR3aa: CASSSFLAGGPETQYF